These 31 T cell receptor beta chains came from one sample sequenced in a study of T cells after yellow fever vaccination. TCRdb independently ran MiXCR on the 5' RACE reads; one entry per CDR3 protein. Of 100,000 to 150,000 distinct CDR3 sequences listed, 7.4% are singletons. This specimen consisted of CD4+ T cells sorted from PBMCs, obtained 10 days after the first yellow fever vaccination. The receptors come from a man aged 18 to 30 who received the YFV17D yellow fever vaccine.

This clonotype was detected many times. The chain couples TRBV5-1 to TRBJ1-4, with D possibly being TRBD1 (6 bases). From germline, CDR1 is SGHRS and CDR2 YFSETQ. Between the trimmed V and J ends, which lost 4 bases and 0 bases, there was a span of 16 bases. This CDR3 contains 17 residues. The CDR3 DNA is TGCGCCAGCAGCGCTCGACCGGACAGTGCAACTAATGAAAAACTGTTTTTT. This sequence encodes CASSARPDSATNEKLFF.

In its sample, this clonotype was seen many times. The chain joins TRBV20-1 to TRBJ1-1; maybe TRBD1 (5 bases). Looked up from germline, CDR1 is DFQATT and CDR2 is SNEGSKA (reference sequence). Between the trimmed V and J ends, which lost 5 bases and 13 bases, there was a span of 11 bases. The length of the CDR3 is 9 residues. This CDR3 is CSAAGLGFF. CDR3 in DNA: TGCAGTGCTGCAGGGTTGGGTTTCTTT.

The V call is TRBV1, the J call TRBJ1-1; the D call in the table, TRBD1, was not verified against the DNA. TRBV1 is shown as a pseudogene. This CDR3 has 14 residues. The CDR3, as DNA: TGCGCCAGCAGCCAATGCGACAGAGACACTGAAGCTTTCTTT. This gives the protein CASSQCDRDTEAFF.

This clonotype was seen a handful of times. V usage is TRBV11-3 and J usage is TRBJ2-2, with D perhaps matching TRBD2 (6 bases). V was cut by 5 bases and J by 3 bases, with 13 bases left in between. Germline V gene data show CDR1 as SGHNT and CDR2 as YENEEA. The CDR3 contains 15 residues. CDR3 coding DNA: TGTGCCAGCAGCAGCCGGGGCGGGGACACCGGGGAGCTGTTTTTT. Protein: CASSSRGGDTGELFF. The full variable domain, in which reference TRBV11-3 and TRBJ2-2 provide the parts outside the CDR3, is EAGVVQSPRYKIIEKKQPVAFWCNPISGHNTLYWYLQNLGQGPELLIRYENEEAVDDSQLPKDRFSAERLKGVDSTLKIQPAELGDSAVYLCASSSRGGDTGELFFGEGSRLTVL.

The gene calls are TRBV12-3 or TRBV12-4 and TRBJ1-5, with TRBD1 matching 7 bases. The CDR3 consists of 15 residues. V dropped 3 bases and J dropped 2; count of bases not matched to a gene: 4. CDR3 sequence reads: CASSFRGHGNQPQHF. The CDR3 DNA reads TGTGCCAGCAGTTTTAGGGGGCACGGCAATCAGCCCCAGCATTTT.

This clonotype was seen many times. The J gene is TRBJ2-1, the V gene TRBV20-1; possible D gene TRBD2, 6 bases. CDR1 is DFQATT, CDR2 SNEGSKA, per germline (reference sequence). This CDR3 comprises 16 residues. The V and J ends lost 0 bases and 0 bases respectively, with 12 bases between them. The chain's CDR3 is CSARDSRRGSYNEQFF. CDR3 nucleotide sequence: TGCAGTGCTAGAGATTCGAGGAGGGGCTCCTACAATGAGCAGTTCTTC.

This sequence joins TRBV10-3 and TRBJ1-1; D ambiguous. Germline V gives CDR1 ENHRY, CDR2 SYGVKD. The CDR3 is 11 residues long. Between the trimmed V and J ends, which lost 7 bases and 9 bases, there was a span of 12 bases. CDR3: CAITKGVQAFF. Written as DNA, the CDR3 is TGTGCCATCACCAAGGGTGTACAAGCTTTCTTT.

This clonotype was observed many times. The rearrangement links TRBV4-2 to TRBJ2-5, with TRBD2 matching 9 bases. The V gene's germline CDR1 is LGHNA and CDR2 YNFKEQ. After removal of 1 base from V and 2 bases from J, the junction contained 11 bases not matched to a gene. The CDR3 sequence is 18 residues long. Written as DNA, the CDR3 is TGTGCCAGCAGCCAAGTGGAAAGAGGCGGGGGGGAGCAAGAGACCCAGTACTTC. It codes for CASSQVERGGGEQETQYF.

Many counts were recorded for this clonotype. The V call is TRBV5-1, the J call TRBJ1-6, with 8 bases matching TRBD1. V lost 0 bases, J lost 8 bases, and 4 bases stayed unmatched. This CDR3 is built from 15 residues. The V gene's germline CDR1 is SGHRS and CDR2 YFSETQ. CDR3 sequence reads: CASSLVGQGYSPLHF. The CDR3 DNA follows: TGCGCCAGCAGCTTGGTAGGACAGGGCTATTCACCCCTCCACTTT.

Many counts were recorded for this clonotype. The rearrangement joins TRBV6-2 or TRBV6-3 to TRBJ2-5, with a weak D call TRBD1 (6 bases). CDR3 length: 16 amino acids. Germline CDR1 MNHEY, CDR2 SVGEGT. The V end was cut by 7 bases, the J end by 6 bases, with 24 bases between. CDR3 nucleotides: TGTGCCAGCACTCCTGTCCCCGACAGGCATAGTAAGACCCAGTACTTC. Translating it yields CASTPVPDRHSKTQYF.

In this sample, this clonotype turned up many times. The V call is TRBV24-1, the J call TRBJ2-3, with D perhaps matching TRBD2 (5 bases). V lost 6 bases and J lost 0, with 9 bases in between. The V gene's germline CDR1 is KGHDR and CDR2 SFDVKD. This CDR3 comprises 14 residues. The CDR3 nucleotides read TGTGCCACCAGTTCGGGGATGAGCACAGATACGCAGTATTTT. It specifies CATSSGMSTDTQYF.

In its sample, this clonotype was seen many times. V is TRBV7-3 and J is TRBJ2-2; D is unresolved. The V end was cut by 5 bases, the J end by 7 bases, with 11 bases between. This CDR3 contains 13 residues. Per the germline V gene, CDR1 is SGHTA and CDR2 is FQGTGA. Written as DNA, the CDR3 is TGTGCCAGCAGCCAAATAGGTCGCGGGGAGCTGTTTTTT. The encoded protein is CASSQIGRGELFF.

This clonotype appeared many times. The V gene is TRBV29-1, the J gene TRBJ2-3; D might be TRBD2 (6 bases). The CDR3 has 14 amino acids. The ends were cut back, 4 bases at V and 1 base at J, with 12 bases in the middle. CDR1 and CDR2 (germline): SQVTM, ANQGSEA. CDR3 DNA sequence: TGCAGCGTTGTGGCGGGGACGCGCACAGATACGCAGTATTTT. Translated: CSVVAGTRTDTQYF.

This clonotype was seen ten or more times. The chain couples TRBV12-3 or TRBV12-4 to TRBJ1-4; 10 bases match TRBD1. The CDR3 has 15 amino acids. V dropped 3 bases and J dropped 5; count of bases not matched to a gene: 3. The CDR3 sequence: CASSLQGQGNEKLFF. CDR3 bases: TGTGCCAGCAGTTTGCAGGGACAGGGGAATGAAAAACTGTTTTTT.

Many counts were recorded for this clonotype. A read error may account for a junction end that differs from germline. V usage is TRBV3-1 and J usage is TRBJ2-5; D tentatively fits TRBD1 or TRBD2 (6 bases each). The CDR3 spans 14 residues. The germline gives CDR1 LGHDT, CDR2 YNNKEL (reference sequence). Here the CDR3 reads CASSQVGGVETQYF. The CDR3, as DNA: TGTGCCAGCAGTCAAGTCGGGGGCGTAGAGACCCAGTACTTC.

This clonotype showed up many times. The chain employs TRBV3-1 and TRBJ1-1; no firm D call. V dropped 2 bases and J dropped 1 base, with 5 bases sitting between them. The length of the CDR3 is 13 residues. Germline V lookup: CDR1 LGHDT, CDR2 YNNKEL (reference sequence). CDR3: CASSQRQNTEAFF. The CDR3 bases are TGTGCCAGCAGCCAACGCCAGAACACTGAAGCTTTCTTT.

This clonotype was picked up many times. The chain carries TRBV18 and TRBJ2-1; D tentatively reads TRBD1 or TRBD2 (6 bases each). CDR1 is KGHSH and CDR2 is LQKENI in the germline V gene. This CDR3 region has 16 residues. Between the trimmed V and J ends, which lost 4 bases and 5 bases, there was a span of 18 bases. The DNA of the CDR3 is TGTGCCAGCTCACACTCGGGGGCCGGCACAAACAATGAGCAGTTCTTC. Translating gives CASSHSGAGTNNEQFF.

There are many counts of this clonotype. V and J are TRBV12-3 or TRBV12-4 and TRBJ1-2, with 7 bases lining up with TRBD1. The CDR3 length is 11 residues. V was pared by 8 bases and J by 8 bases, with 5 bases of the junction left unmatched. The CDR3 here is CASCRGYGYTF. The CDR3, as DNA: TGTGCCAGCTGCAGGGGGTACGGCTACACCTTC.

CDR3 sequence reads: CASSLYAAGRADTQYF. The CDR3 DNA sequence: TGTGCCAGCAGCTTGTACGCGGCGGGGAGGGCAGATACGCAGTATTTT. This chain links TRBV5-4 with TRBJ2-3, with 7 bases identical to TRBD2. Trimming cost V 1 base and J 4 bases; bases outside gene matches: 9. The CDR3 runs to 16 residues. Looked up from germline, CDR1 is SGHNT and CDR2 is YYREEE (reference sequence).

This clonotype was counted many times. The chain employs TRBV5-6 and TRBJ1-1; 8 bases map to TRBD1. After removal of 5 bases from V and 1 base from J, the junction contained 7 bases not matched to a gene. This CDR3 contains 15 residues. CDR1 is SGHDT and CDR2 is YYEEEE in the germline V gene. CDR3: CASRETGAGNTEAFF. The DNA for the CDR3 is TGTGCCAGCAGAGAGACAGGGGCTGGGAACACTGAAGCTTTCTTT.

There are a few counts of this clonotype. This chain links TRBV24-1 with TRBJ2-1, with D unresolved. Deletions cut 3 bases from V and 7 bases from J, with 15 bases between. The germline CDR1 and CDR2 sequences are KGHDR and SFDVKD. CDR3 size: 15 residues. CDR3 in DNA: TGTGCCACCAGTGATCGACTCATAAGGAGTAATGAGCAGTTCTTC. Translation: CATSDRLIRSNEQFF.

The table lists this clonotype with many counts. The gene calls are TRBV11-3 and TRBJ2-2; 10 nucleotides match TRBD2. This CDR3 contains 22 residues. Looked up from germline, CDR1 is SGHNT and CDR2 is YENEEA. J gave up 0 bases and V 1 base, and 17 bases lay outside the gene matches. The DNA of the CDR3 is TGTGCCAGCAGCTTAGGTATTCCGGATCTAGCGGGGGACACCGCGAACACCGGGGAGCTGTTTTTT. Residues: CASSLGIPDLAGDTANTGELFF.

This clonotype was seen at least ten times. The genes are TRBV9 and TRBJ2-1; 11 nucleotides agree with TRBD1. The V segment lost 6 bases and the J segment 8 bases; nucleotides outside the gene matches: 7. Germline V gene lookup returns CDR1 SGDLS and CDR2 YYNGEE. The CDR3 covers 14 residues. CDR3 DNA sequence: TGTGCCAGCAAATCGGACAGGGGGCGCGATGAGCAGTTCTTC. Encoded protein: CASKSDRGRDEQFF.

By share, this clonotype ranks as medium-sized. V is TRBV2 and J is TRBJ2-7, with D tentatively TRBD1 (7 bases). V gave up 7 bases and J gave up 4 bases, with 17 bases separating them. CDR1 is SNHLY and CDR2 is FYNNEI in the germline V gene. The length of the CDR3 is 14 residues. CDR3 nucleotide sequence: TGTGCCAGCACTCAGGGGGGACACCTATACGAGCAGTACTTC. It translates to CASTQGGHLYEQYF.

This clonotype has ten or more counts. CDR3 loop: CSARGDSNQPQHF. The CDR3 DNA reads as TGCAGTGCTAGAGGGGATAGCAATCAGCCCCAGCATTTT. The rearrangement joins TRBV20-1 to TRBJ1-5; the D is unclear. The CDR3 is 13 amino acids. The germline V and J ends were trimmed by 1 base and 0 bases, with 4 bases remaining between them. CDR1 is DFQATT and CDR2 is SNEGSKA in the germline V gene (reference sequence).

This chain uses TRBV19 with TRBJ1-2, with D possibly matching TRBD1 (5 bases). V was trimmed by 3 bases and J by 8 bases, leaving 13 bases between them. CDR1 and CDR2 from the germline V gene are LNHDA and SQIVND (reference sequence). The CDR3 contains 13 residues. CDR3 residues: CASSIQGLLGYTF. The CDR3 DNA reads as TGTGCCAGTAGTATCCAGGGCTTACTGGGCTACACCTTC.

Comment on this clonotype: At one end the junction does not follow the germline gene, possibly because of a read error. The gene calls are TRBV7-2 and TRBJ1-2; 8 bases fit TRBD1. The CDR3 sequence is 14 residues long. Germline CDR1 reads SGHTA; CDR2 reads FQGNSA. This CDR3 reads CASSSTGAVYGYTF. DNA for the CDR3: TGTGCTAGCAGCTCGACAGGGGCGGTCTATGGCTACACCTTC.

The sample holds many counts of this clonotype. This rearrangement joins TRBV9 to TRBJ1-6; 9 bases line up with TRBD1. This CDR3 is 16 amino acids long. V lost 4 bases to trimming and J lost 12 bases; unmatched junction nucleotides: 14. Germline assignment: CDR1 SGDLS and CDR2 YYNGEE. CDR3 nucleotide sequence: TGTGCCAGCAGCCGTTACGGGACAGGGATTTCGGGACCCCTCCACTTT. Its translation is CASSRYGTGISGPLHF.

This clonotype was seen more than once but under ten times. One junction end does not reproduce the germline sequence, and a read error may be involved. V and J are TRBV7-2 and TRBJ2-2, with 9 bases lining up with TRBD2. In germline, CDR1 is SGHTA, CDR2 FQGNSA. The CDR3 is made up of 16 amino acids. The CDR3 protein is CASSLQRGAKTGELFF. Here the CDR3 DNA reads TGTGCCAGCAGCTTACAGCGGGGGGCGAAAACCGGGGAGCTGTTTTTT.

This clonotype has more than one count but fewer than ten. The V call is TRBV4-2, the J call TRBJ2-1; D is ambiguous. V was cut by 0 bases and J by 0 bases, with 15 bases left in between. Per germline, CDR1 LGHNA and CDR2 YNFKEQ. The length of the CDR3 is 18 residues. The CDR3 bases are TGTGCCAGCAGCCAAGAAATCGCACAATTGAGCTCCTACAATGAGCAGTTCTTC. Protein product: CASSQEIAQLSSYNEQFF.

This clonotype has at least ten counts. The rearrangement links TRBV5-1 to TRBJ2-2; 10 nucleotides match TRBD1. CDR3 length: 17 residues. Looked up from germline, CDR1 is SGHRS and CDR2 is YFSETQ. V dropped 4 bases and J dropped 2; count of bases not matched to a gene: 8. This CDR3 reads CASSPLTGGGNTGELFF. CDR3 coding DNA: TGCGCCAGCAGCCCCCTGACAGGGGGCGGAAACACCGGGGAGCTGTTTTTT.